Below are 23 T cell receptor beta chains sequenced from a single sample in a study of control samples from healthy donors and cancer patients. Sequenced by immunoSEQ multiplex PCR; TCRdb stores in-frame clones only, minus some. This sample has about 180,000 clones; over 85% occur once, and the top ten carry 1.1% to 1.5%. The specimen was blood. The receptors derive from a man aged 25-45 years in good health.

This chain joins TRBV14 and TRBJ1-6, with 7 bases fitting TRBD1. From germline, CDR1 is SGHDN and CDR2 FVKESK. The junction had 6 bases not matched to a gene; V was cut back by 0 bases and J by 7 bases. The CDR3 consists of 16 residues. CDR3 coding DNA: TGTGCCAGCAGCCAAGATCTGAACAGGGGAAATTCACCCCTCCACTTT. Amino acids: CASSQDLNRGNSPLHF.

The gene calls are TRBV29-1 and TRBJ2-4, with D hard to call. V lost 5 bases and J 1 base, leaving 9 bases between the germline ends. Germline CDR1 SQVTM, CDR2 ANQGSEA. This CDR3 has 13 amino acids. In DNA, the CDR3 is TGCAGCGTTATGGAAGCGGCCAAAAACATTCAGTACTTC. As protein: CSVMEAAKNIQYF.

The rearrangement uses TRBV6-6 and TRBJ1-5, with D possibly being TRBD1 (6 bases). The CDR3 is made up of 15 amino acids. Germline assignment: CDR1 MNHNY and CDR2 SVGAGI (reference sequence). Trimming cost V 5 bases and J 2 bases, with 13 bases left between them. The CDR3 loop is CASSTGGAGNQPQHF. In nucleotides, the CDR3 is TGTGCCAGCAGTACGGGGGGCGCGGGCAATCAGCCCCAGCATTTT.

The V gene is TRBV2, the J gene TRBJ2-7, with D unclear. V lost 4 bases to trimming and J lost 3 bases, with 7 bases between them. The CDR3 has 12 amino acids. CDR1 and CDR2 (germline): SNHLY, FYNNEI. DNA for the CDR3: TGTGCCAGCAGTGTGGACCTCTACGAGCAGTACTTC. Translated, it gives CASSVDLYEQYF.

The chain employs TRBV4-1 and TRBJ2-1; 10 bases line up with TRBD2. Germline V gene lookup returns CDR1 MGHRA and CDR2 YSYEKL. The trim removed 3 bases at V and 5 bases at J, leaving 7 bases unmatched. CDR3 length equals 16 residues. CDR3: CASSHLSGGYHNEQFF. The CDR3 coding sequence is TGCGCCAGCAGCCACCTTAGCGGGGGGTACCACAATGAGCAGTTCTTC.

The gene calls are TRBV3-1 (or the pseudogene TRBV3-2) and TRBJ1-1, with 8 bases aligning to TRBD1. The CDR3 consists of 13 residues. The J segment lost 7 bases and the V segment lost 6 bases, leaving 7 bases of the junction unmatched. Looked up from germline, CDR1 is LGHDT and CDR2 is YNNKEL (reference sequence). This CDR3 reads CASSQTGEDEAFF. The CDR3 DNA sequence: TGTGCCAGCAGTCAGACAGGGGAGGATGAAGCTTTCTTT.

The chain combines TRBV7-2 with TRBJ2-6, with D tentatively TRBD2 (5 bases). The germline V gene encodes CDR1 SGHTA and CDR2 FQGNSA. This CDR3 is built from 14 residues. V was shortened by 5 bases and J by 4 bases, with 9 bases between the two germline ends. CDR3 bases: TGTGCCAGCAGCCCCGGGATGGGGGCCAACGTCCTGACTTTC. Translation: CASSPGMGANVLTF.

CDR3 in DNA: TGTGCCACCAGTACCGGGACAGGGGGCAGACTCAATGGCTACACCTTC. This sequence encodes CATSTGTGGRLNGYTF. The genes are TRBV24-1 and TRBJ1-2, with 12 bases matching TRBD1. There are 16 residues in the CDR3. V was pared by 6 bases and J by 6 bases, with 10 bases of the junction left unmatched. The V gene's germline CDR1 is KGHDR and CDR2 SFDVKD.

This chain connects TRBV29-1 to TRBJ1-1, with 7 bases identical to TRBD1. After removal of 6 bases from V and 1 base from J, the junction contained 11 bases not matched to a gene. The CDR3 extends over 15 amino acids. Germline-derived CDR1 and CDR2 are SQVTM and ANQGSEA. CDR3 nucleotide sequence: TGCAGCGTGAGTCCGACAGGGAGTAGGAACACTGAAGCTTTCTTT. This gives the protein CSVSPTGSRNTEAFF.

The chain joins TRBV9 to TRBJ2-1; 8 bases are a match to TRBD1. V lost 4 bases to trimming and J lost 7 bases; unmatched junction nucleotides: 4. Germline V lookup: CDR1 SGDLS, CDR2 YYNGEE. The CDR3 has 13 residues. CDR3 in amino acids: CASSLRQGNEQFF. Here the CDR3 DNA reads TGTGCCAGCAGCCTCCGACAGGGGAATGAGCAGTTCTTC.

The chain joins TRBV2 to TRBJ2-7, with D tentatively TRBD1 (6 bases). The CDR3 sequence is 14 residues long. Germline lookup yields CDR1 SNHLY and CDR2 FYNNEI. The ends were cut back, 4 bases at V and 5 bases at J, with 15 bases in the middle. CDR3 nucleotides: TGTGCCAGCAGTGTCGTGCAGGGGAGAAACGAGCAGTACTTC. Protein sequence: CASSVVQGRNEQYF.

The V call is TRBV13, the J call TRBJ2-7; D is perhaps TRBD2 (6 bases). Germline lookup yields CDR1 PRHDT and CDR2 FYEKMQ (reference sequence). There are 14 residues in the CDR3. V was pared by 2 bases and J by 5 bases, with 13 bases between. CDR3 nucleotide sequence: TGTGCCAGCAGCTTATATCCGGGGGACCACGAGCAGTACTTC. It codes for CASSLYPGDHEQYF.

V usage is TRBV9 and J usage is TRBJ1-1, with 7 bases matching TRBD1. The CDR3 sequence is 15 residues long. The V gene's germline CDR1 is SGDLS and CDR2 YYNGEE. The V and J ends lost 4 bases and 4 bases, in that order; junction bases with no gene match: 10. The CDR3 loop is CASSPRQGLSTEAFF. The CDR3 DNA reads TGTGCCAGCAGCCCCCGACAGGGTTTGAGCACTGAAGCTTTCTTT.

This rearrangement joins TRBV24-1 to TRBJ2-7; 10 nucleotides agree with TRBD1. Germline CDR1 reads KGHDR; CDR2 reads SFDVKD. J gave up 2 bases and V 3 bases, and 6 bases lay outside the gene matches. CDR3 size: 16 residues. The CDR3 coding sequence is TGTGCCACCAGTGATAAACCGGGACAGGGGACCTACGAGCAGTACTTC. Translation gives CATSDKPGQGTYEQYF.

The genes are TRBV27 and TRBJ1-5, with 11 positions matching TRBD1. Trimming removed 3 bases from V and 9 bases from J; junction bases left unmatched: 13. The CDR3 consists of 17 residues. Germline V gene lookup returns CDR1 MNHEY and CDR2 SMNVEV (reference sequence). As DNA, the CDR3 is TGTGCCAGCAGTTTGGAGGGACAGGGGGACGTTGATTGGCCCCAGCATTTT. Translation gives CASSLEGQGDVDWPQHF.

V gene TRBV7-8 combines with J gene TRBJ2-2; 9 bases match TRBD2. This CDR3 has 16 amino acids. V dropped 3 bases and J dropped 3; count of bases not matched to a gene: 5. Germline loops: CDR1 SGHVS, CDR2 FQNEAQ. The CDR3 region is CASSFAGGRYTGELFF. The CDR3 region has the DNA TGTGCCAGCAGCTTCGCGGGGGGGCGGTACACCGGGGAGCTGTTTTTT.

The J gene is TRBJ1-2, the V gene TRBV15, with 9 nucleotides matching TRBD1. J was trimmed by 4 bases and V by 5 bases; bases with no gene match: 11. This CDR3 has 16 amino acids. Germline loops: CDR1 LNHNV, CDR2 YYDKDF (reference sequence). The CDR3 loop is CATSEPGQGFGYGYTF. The CDR3, as DNA: TGTGCCACCAGCGAGCCGGGACAGGGTTTTGGCTATGGCTACACCTTC. Supplemented by reference TRBV15 and TRBJ1-2, the full variable domain reads DAMVIQNPRYQVTQFGKPVTLSCSQTLNHNVMYWYQQKSSQAPKLLFHYYDKDFNNEADTPDNFQSRRPNTSFCFLDIRSPGLGDTAMYLCATSEPGQGFGYGYTFGSGTRLTVV.

This sequence joins TRBV27 and TRBJ2-5, with TRBD2 as a possible D gene (5 bases). V was pared by 5 bases and J by 5 bases, with 15 bases between. This CDR3 is built from 14 residues. CDR1 is MNHEY and CDR2 is SMNVEV in the germline V gene (reference sequence). Here the CDR3 DNA reads TGTGCCAGCAGTCCCTGGGGAGCCGGGGAGACCCAGTACTTC. Protein: CASSPWGAGETQYF.

The V call is TRBV6-2 or TRBV6-3, the J call TRBJ1-1; unclear D gene. The CDR3 spans 13 residues. V was shortened by 2 bases and J by 5 bases, with 9 bases between the two germline ends. The germline CDR1 and CDR2 sequences are MNHEY and SVGEGT. As DNA, the CDR3 is TGTGCCAGCAGTTACGAGAGGAGAACTGAAGCTTTCTTT. Its protein product is CASSYERRTEAFF.

The J gene is TRBJ1-5, the V gene TRBV28, with 8 bases aligning to TRBD1. Germline V gives CDR1 MDHEN, CDR2 SYDVKM. This CDR3 has 14 residues. J gave up 5 bases and V 5 bases, and 5 bases lay outside the gene matches. The CDR3 nucleotides read TGTGCCAGCAGTGGACAGGGTCCCGATCAGCCCCAGCATTTT. Its translation: CASSGQGPDQPQHF.

The chain joins TRBV5-4 to TRBJ2-2; 9 nucleotides match TRBD2. Germline loops: CDR1 SGHNT, CDR2 YYREEE (reference sequence). The CDR3 contains 16 residues. V lost 4 bases, J lost 6 bases, and 10 bases stayed unmatched. Here the CDR3 DNA reads TGTGCCAGCAGCCTGGGGGAAGAGCGGGAGGCCGGGGAGCTGTTTTTT. Amino acids: CASSLGEEREAGELFF.

This chain connects TRBV10-2 to TRBJ2-7, with D possibly TRBD2 on 6 matching bases. CDR1 WSHSY and CDR2 SAAADI come from the germline V gene. CDR3 length equals 12 residues. Trimming pared 6 bases from V and 7 bases from J, leaving 13 bases between. The CDR3 here is CASRERGGEQYF. The CDR3 DNA reads as TGCGCCAGCAGGGAAAGGGGAGGAGAGCAGTACTTC.

The V gene is TRBV27, the J gene TRBJ2-1; 10 positions match TRBD2. The V segment lost 5 bases and the J segment 8 bases; nucleotides outside the gene matches: 6. Germline assignment: CDR1 MNHEY and CDR2 SMNVEV (reference sequence). This CDR3 region has 14 residues. CDR3 region: CASSPSGGVDEQFF. In DNA, the CDR3 is TGTGCCAGCAGTCCTAGCGGGGGTGTCGATGAGCAGTTCTTC.